The clone carrying this T cell receptor (beta chain) was counted a few times. From RNA transcripts, TCR beta CDR3 regions were amplified. First-round RT-PCR targeting the TCR CDR3 was performed with the HTBI primer set. TCRdb processed the multiplex PCR reads anew with MiXCR; each CDR3 protein has one entry. The sample records roughly 660,000 distinct CDR3 sequences, around 16% being singletons. This sample is drawn from a study of T cells in Graves' hyperthyroidism and ophthalmopathy. The germline CDR1 and CDR2 sequences are LGHDT and YNNKEL (reference sequence). The CDR3 length is 14 residues. Deletions cut 0 bases from V and 2 bases from J, with 7 bases between.

Sequenced sample: blood. This receptor was taken from a man aged 50-60 years with Graves' hyperthyroidism. This chain joins TRBV3-1 and TRBJ1-2, with D possibly matching TRBD1 (5 bases). The DNA for the CDR3 is TGTGCCAGCAGCCAAGAACACAGGAACTATGGCTACACCTTC. This sequence encodes CASSQEHRNYGYTF.